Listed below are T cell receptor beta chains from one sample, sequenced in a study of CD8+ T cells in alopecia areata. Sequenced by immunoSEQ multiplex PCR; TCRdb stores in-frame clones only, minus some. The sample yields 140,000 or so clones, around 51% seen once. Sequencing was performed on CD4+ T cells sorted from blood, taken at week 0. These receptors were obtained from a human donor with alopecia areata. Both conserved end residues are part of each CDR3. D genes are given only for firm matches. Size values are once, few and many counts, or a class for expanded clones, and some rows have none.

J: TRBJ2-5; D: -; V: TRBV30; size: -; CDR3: CAWSRSRVETQYF; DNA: TGTGCCTGGAGTAGGTCCAGGGTAGAGACCCAGTACTTC
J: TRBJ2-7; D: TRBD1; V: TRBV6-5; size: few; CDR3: CASSTRTGLLEQYF; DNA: TGTGCCAGCAGTACCAGGACAGGACTCCTCGAGCAGTACTTC
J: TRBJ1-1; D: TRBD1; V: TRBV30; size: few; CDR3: CAWSLDRATEAFF; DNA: TGTGCCTGGAGTCTCGACAGGGCCACTGAAGCTTTCTTT
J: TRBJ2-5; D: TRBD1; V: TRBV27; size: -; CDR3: CASSLQGVKETQYF; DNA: TGTGCCAGCAGTTTACAGGGGGTTAAAGAGACCCAGTACTTC
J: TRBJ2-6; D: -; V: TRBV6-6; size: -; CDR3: CASSPPASGANVLTF; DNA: TGTGCCAGCAGCCCCCCGGCCTCTGGGGCCAACGTCCTGACTTTC
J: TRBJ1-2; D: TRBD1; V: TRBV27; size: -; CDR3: CASSSSGQGFGYTF; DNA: TGTGCCAGCAGTTCATCGGGACAGGGGTTTGGCTACACCTTC
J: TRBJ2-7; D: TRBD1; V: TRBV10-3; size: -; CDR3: CAISATIQGSYEQYF; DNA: TGTGCCATCAGTGCGACCATACAGGGGTCCTACGAGCAGTACTTC
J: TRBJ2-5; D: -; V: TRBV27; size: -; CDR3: CASSRQGKNQETQYF; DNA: TGTGCCAGCTCGCGGCAGGGGAAGAACCAAGAGACCCAGTACTTC
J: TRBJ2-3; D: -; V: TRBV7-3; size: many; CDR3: CASSVGKGDTQYF; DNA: TGTGCCAGCTCGGTTGGGAAGGGAGATACGCAGTATTTT
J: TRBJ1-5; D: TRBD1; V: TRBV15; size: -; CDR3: CATSKQPGQATHQPQHF; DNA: TGTGCCACCAGCAAACAACCGGGACAGGCGACCCATCAGCCCCAGCATTTT
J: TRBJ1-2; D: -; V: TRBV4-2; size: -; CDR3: CASSHPGVTVTYGYTF; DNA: TGTGCCAGCAGCCACCCTGGGGTAACAGTAACCTATGGCTACACCTTC
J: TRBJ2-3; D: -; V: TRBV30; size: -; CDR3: CAWSPTDTQYF; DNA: TGTGCCTGGAGCCCCACAGATACGCAGTATTTT
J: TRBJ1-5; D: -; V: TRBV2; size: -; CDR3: CASSGGLSNQPQHF; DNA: TGTGCCAGCAGTGGGGGTCTTTCAAATCAGCCCCAGCATTTT
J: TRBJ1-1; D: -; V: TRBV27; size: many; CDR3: CASSLGGAGRAFF; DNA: TGTGCCAGCAGTTTAGGAGGGGCAGGGAGGGCTTTCTTT
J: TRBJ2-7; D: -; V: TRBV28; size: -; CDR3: CASSLGLKSSYEQYF; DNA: TGTGCCAGCAGTCTGGGACTGAAAAGCTCCTACGAGCAGTACTTC
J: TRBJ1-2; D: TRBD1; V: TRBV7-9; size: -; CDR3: CASSLRGGTGGANGYTF; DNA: TGTGCCAGCAGCTTAAGGGGAGGGACAGGGGGCGCGAATGGCTACACCTTC
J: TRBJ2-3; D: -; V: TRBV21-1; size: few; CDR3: CASSKGTVDSSTDTQYF; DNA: TGTGCCAGCAGCAAAGGGACGGTGGACTCTAGCACAGATACGCAGTATTTT
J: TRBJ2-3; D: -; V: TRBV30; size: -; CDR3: CAWSGGPDTQYF; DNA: TGTGCCTGGAGCGGGGGACCAGATACGCAGTATTTT
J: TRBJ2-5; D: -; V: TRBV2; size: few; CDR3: CASSLVGAAQETQYF; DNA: TGTGCCAGCAGTCTTGTAGGCGCGGCACAAGAGACCCAGTACTTC
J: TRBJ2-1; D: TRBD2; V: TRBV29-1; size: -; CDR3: CSVGRASGTYNEQFF; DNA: TGCAGCGTCGGTCGAGCTAGCGGAACCTACAATGAGCAGTTCTTC
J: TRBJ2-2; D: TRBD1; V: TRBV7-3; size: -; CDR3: CASSLDRANGELFF; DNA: TGTGCCAGCAGCTTGGACAGGGCGAACGGGGAGCTGTTTTTT
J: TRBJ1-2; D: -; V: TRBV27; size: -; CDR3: CASSLQGYGYTF; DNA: TGTGCCAGCAGCCTACAGGGCTATGGCTACACCTTC
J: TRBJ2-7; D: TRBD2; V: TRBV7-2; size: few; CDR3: CASSLESGRAAYEQYF; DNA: TGTGCCAGCAGCTTAGAGAGCGGGAGGGCGGCCTACGAGCAGTACTTC
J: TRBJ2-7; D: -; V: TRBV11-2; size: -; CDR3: CASSLERDSYEQYF; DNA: TGTGCCAGCAGCTTAGAACGGGACTCCTACGAGCAGTACTTC
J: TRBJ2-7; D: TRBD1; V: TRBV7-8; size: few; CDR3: CASSLNRGYEQYF; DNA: TGTGCCAGCAGCTTAAACAGGGGATACGAGCAGTACTTC
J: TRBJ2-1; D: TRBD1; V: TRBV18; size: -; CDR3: CASSPTGTGGSGEQFF; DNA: TGTGCCAGCTCACCAACCGGGACAGGGGGCTCGGGTGAGCAGTTCTTC
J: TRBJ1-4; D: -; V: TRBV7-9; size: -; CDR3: CASSRGANEKLFF; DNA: TGTGCCAGCAGCCGCGGGGCTAATGAAAAACTGTTTTTT
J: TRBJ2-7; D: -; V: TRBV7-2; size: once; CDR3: CASSFGGASYEQYF; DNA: TGTGCCAGCAGCTTTGGGGGAGCCTCGTACGAGCAGTACTTC
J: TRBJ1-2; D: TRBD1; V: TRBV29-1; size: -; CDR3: CSVEPIGTGGYYGYTF; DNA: TGCAGCGTTGAACCGATAGGGACAGGGGGCTACTATGGCTACACCTTC
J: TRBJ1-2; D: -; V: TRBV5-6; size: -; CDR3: CASSISGGGGYTF; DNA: TGTGCCAGCAGCATCAGCGGCGGGGGTGGCTACACCTTC
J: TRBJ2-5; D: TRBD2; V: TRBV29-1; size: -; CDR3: CSVDLKAGERETQYF; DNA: TGCAGCGTCGATCTCAAGGCGGGAGAACGAGAGACCCAGTACTTC
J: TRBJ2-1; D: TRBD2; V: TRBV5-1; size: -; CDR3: CASSPGLAGGRDNEQFF; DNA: TGCGCCAGCAGCCCGGGACTAGCGGGAGGAAGAGACAATGAGCAGTTCTTC
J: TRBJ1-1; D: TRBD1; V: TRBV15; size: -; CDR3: CATSRTRTGLNTEAFF; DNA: TGTGCCACCAGCAGAACCAGGACAGGGCTGAACACTGAAGCTTTCTTT
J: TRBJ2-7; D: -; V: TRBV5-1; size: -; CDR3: CASTPSSPGAHEQYF; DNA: TGCGCCAGCACCCCCTCAAGTCCGGGGGCCCACGAGCAGTACTTC
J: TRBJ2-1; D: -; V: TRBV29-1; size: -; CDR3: CSDRGYNEQFF; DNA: TGCAGCGATCGGGGCTACAATGAGCAGTTCTTC
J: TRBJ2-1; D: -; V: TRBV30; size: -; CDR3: CAWRASSYNEQFF; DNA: TGTGCCTGGCGGGCCAGCTCCTACAATGAGCAGTTCTTC
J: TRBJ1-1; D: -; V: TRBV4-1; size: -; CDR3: CASSQADRNTEAFF; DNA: TGCGCCAGCAGCCAAGCTGACAGGAACACTGAAGCTTTCTTT
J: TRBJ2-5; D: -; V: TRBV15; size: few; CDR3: CATSRDLETQYF; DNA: TGTGCCACCAGCAGAGATCTCGAGACCCAGTACTTC
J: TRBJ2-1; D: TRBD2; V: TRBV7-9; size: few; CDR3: CASSLAWGTSGNEQFF; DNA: TGTGCCAGCAGCTTAGCCTGGGGGACTAGCGGGAATGAGCAGTTCTTC
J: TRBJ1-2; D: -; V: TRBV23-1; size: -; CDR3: CASRAGGYTF; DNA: TGCGCCAGTCGCGCGGGGGGCTACACCTTC
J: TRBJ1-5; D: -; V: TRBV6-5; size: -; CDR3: CASSRGKVQPQHF; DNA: TGTGCCAGCAGTAGAGGGAAGGTTCAGCCCCAGCATTTT
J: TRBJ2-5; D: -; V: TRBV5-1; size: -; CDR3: CASSPRGPSAKTQYF; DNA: TGCGCCAGCAGCCCCCGGGGGCCTTCGGCGAAGACCCAGTACTTC
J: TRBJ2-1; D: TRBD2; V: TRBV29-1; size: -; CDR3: CSASRTSSYNEQFF; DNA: TGCAGCGCTTCGCGGACTAGCTCCTACAATGAGCAGTTCTTC
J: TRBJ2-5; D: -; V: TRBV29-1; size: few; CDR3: CSVEGPGRSQETQYF; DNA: TGCAGCGTTGAAGGGCCCGGACGGTCCCAAGAGACCCAGTACTTC
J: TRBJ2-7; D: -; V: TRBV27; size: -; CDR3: CASSSQYEQYF; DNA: TGTGCCAGCAGTTCACAATACGAGCAGTACTTC
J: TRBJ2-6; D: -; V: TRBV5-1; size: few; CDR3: CASSLGSGANVLTF; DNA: TGCGCCAGCAGCTTGGGGTCTGGGGCCAACGTCCTGACTTTC